Listed here is a single TCR beta chain. The table lists this clonotype with a few counts. Its antigen remains undetermined. Nothing much larger sits one base from this clone, and base qualities are not available. The record originates from a study of CD8+CD57+ T cells in acquired aplastic anemia (dated by TCRdb to the late 2010s). Regarding the study in general: DNA extracted from sorted CD4+ and CD8+ cells had a mean of about 3 ug, with a range of about 0.18 to 27.4 ug. A CD8+CD57+ expansion meant a frequency higher than the mean frequency seen in healthy subjects.

Flow cytometry had shown CD8+CD57+ cell expansion in the patients selected for sequencing. Every patient had a diagnosis of severe acquired aplastic anemia based on International Study of Aplastic Anemia and Agranulocytosis and Camitta criteria. At the time blood was sampled, none of the patients had received any therapy. In this study, sorted CD4+ and CD8+ T cells from the blood of healthy subjects and of severe aplastic anemia patients had their TCR repertoires deep-sequenced. Patients were enrolled under clinicaltrials.gov protocols 00001620, 01623167, 00001397, 00071045, 00081523 and 00961064 in the USA. Ficoll-Paque density gradient centrifugation was used to isolate peripheral blood mononuclear cells. Before DNA was extracted, CD4+ and CD8+ T cells were sorted using either FACS or magnetic beads. Points the paper makes about the study in general: Patients and healthy controls showed no significant difference in CD8+ Simpson's diversity (P=0.060). Approximately 31 CD8+ CDR3 sequences were found in both patients and controls but appeared to be highly expressed in patients and within the immunodominant clones of the patients.

Profiling of TCR beta VDJ combinations and CDR3 sequences used genomic DNA as the template. An Illumina HiSeq 2000 was the platform used for TCR repertoire sequencing. Regarding the original processing steps: Repertoires were assessed using TRBV/TRBJ rearrangement plots, CDR3 size and DJ length profiles, and Simpson's diversity index. The most abundant DNA sequence in the deep sequencing data was defined as the immunodominant clone. CDR3 amino acid sequences were checked for sharing between subjects and were compared against published repertoires and the VDJdb database. The public reads were run again by TCRdb, first through fastp at Q25 and then through MiXCR, and only productive beta chains were kept. Each entry is one CDR3 protein sequence, shown with its most common DNA and genes. TCRdb's processing, not the authors' own work, is the source of the V and J calls. This sample comprises around 250,000 distinct CDR3 sequences, approximately 80% of them detected only once. The ten biggest clones cover about two fifths of the sample.

The TCR originated in a human donor with aplastic anemia. Sequenced input: sorted CD4+, CD8+, or CD8+CD57+ T cells (not recorded which) from PBMCs.

The CDR3 region: CSAEGGRVHNEQFF. The bases are TGCAGTGCAGAAGGTGGCCGGGTTCACAATGAGCAGTTCTTC. This receptor chain uses TRBV20-1 and TRBJ2-1, with the D gene uncertain. The germline V gene (reference sequence) yields DFQATT for CDR1 and SNEGSKA for CDR2. Including the terminal cysteine and phenylalanine, the CDR3 comprises 14 residues. This entry keeps only the CDR3 DNA: 42 bases, framed from base 1. Relative to germline, V is 6 bases shorter and J is 5 bases shorter, with 17 bases between their ends.